This TCR beta chain is drawn from a study of blood T cell repertoires in COVID-19. In the source study's methods: From reference gene primer amplification, estimates of nucleated cell counts were derived. The table came from immunoSEQ multiplex PCR; TCRdb's copy has only in-frame clones and leaves some out. The V and J calls and clone size were taken over from that table, and D and trimming were inferred from the DNA. The table lists roughly 420,000 clones, 88% of them singletons, with 0.95% to 1% in the top ten. The participants were between roughly 18 and 100 years old and came from roughly 24 US areas. Participant-reported clinical history was the basis for cohort assignment. The CDR3 contains 15 residues. Germline V lookup: CDR1 SGHAT, CDR2 FQNNGV. Deletions cut 1 base from V and 5 bases from J, with 15 bases between.

The sequence came from a woman aged 25 to 45 with acute COVID-19. V gene TRBV11-2 combines with J gene TRBJ2-7; possibly TRBD1 for D (6 bases). The sequencing input was PBMCs or T cells enriched from blood (not recorded which). The CDR3 bases are TGTGCCAGCAGCTTAGGGTCAGGGGTATTCAACGAGCAGTACTTC. Amino acid sequence: CASSLGSGVFNEQYF.